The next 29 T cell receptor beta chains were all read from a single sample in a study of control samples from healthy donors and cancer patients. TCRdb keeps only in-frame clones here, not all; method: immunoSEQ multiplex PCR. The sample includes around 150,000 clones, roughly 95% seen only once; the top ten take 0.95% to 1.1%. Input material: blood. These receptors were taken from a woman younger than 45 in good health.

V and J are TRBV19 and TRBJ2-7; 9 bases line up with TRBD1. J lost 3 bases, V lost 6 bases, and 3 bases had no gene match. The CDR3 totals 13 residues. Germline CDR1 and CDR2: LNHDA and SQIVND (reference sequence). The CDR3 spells CASSRDRDYEQYF. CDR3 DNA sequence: TGTGCCAGTAGCCGGGACAGGGACTACGAGCAGTACTTC.

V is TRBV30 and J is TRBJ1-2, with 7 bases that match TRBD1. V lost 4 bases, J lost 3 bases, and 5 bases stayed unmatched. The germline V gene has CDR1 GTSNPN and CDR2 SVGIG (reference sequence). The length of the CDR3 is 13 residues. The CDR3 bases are TGTGCCTGGACAGGGGGAATACACTATGGCTACACCTTC. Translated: CAWTGGIHYGYTF. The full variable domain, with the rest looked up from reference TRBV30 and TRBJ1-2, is SQTIHQWPATLVQPVGSPLSLECTVEGTSNPNLYWYRQAAGRGLQLLFYSVGIGQISSEVPQNLSASRPQDRQFILSSKKLLLSDSGFYLCAWTGGIHYGYTFGSGTRLTVV.

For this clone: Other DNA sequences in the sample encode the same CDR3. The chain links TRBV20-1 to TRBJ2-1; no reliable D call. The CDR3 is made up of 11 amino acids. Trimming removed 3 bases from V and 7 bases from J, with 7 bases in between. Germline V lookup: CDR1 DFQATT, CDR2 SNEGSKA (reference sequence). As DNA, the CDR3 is TGCAGTGCTAGTAGCTTTAATGAGCAGTTCTTC. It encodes CSASSFNEQFF.

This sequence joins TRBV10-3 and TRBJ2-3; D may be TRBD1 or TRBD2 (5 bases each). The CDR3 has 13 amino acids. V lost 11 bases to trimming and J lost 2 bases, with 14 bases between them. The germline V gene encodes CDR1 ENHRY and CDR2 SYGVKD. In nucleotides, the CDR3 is TGTGCCTCTCGGGACGGTTACACAGATACGCAGTATTTT. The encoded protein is CASRDGYTDTQYF.

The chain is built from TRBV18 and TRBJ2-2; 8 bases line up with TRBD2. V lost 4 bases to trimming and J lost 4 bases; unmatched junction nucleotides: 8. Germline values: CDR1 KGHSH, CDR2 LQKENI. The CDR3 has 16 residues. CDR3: CASSLSGGESTGELFF. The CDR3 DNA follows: TGTGCCAGCTCACTAAGCGGGGGTGAGAGCACCGGGGAGCTGTTTTTT.

CDR3 coding DNA: TGTGCCAGCAGTTTACCGACAGGGAATGAGCAGTTCTTC. Protein: CASSLPTGNEQFF. This rearrangement joins TRBV28 to TRBJ2-1; 7 nucleotides agree with TRBD1. V lost 2 bases and J lost 7; bases outside the gene matches: 2. The CDR3 is 13 residues long. The germline V gene has CDR1 MDHEN and CDR2 SYDVKM.

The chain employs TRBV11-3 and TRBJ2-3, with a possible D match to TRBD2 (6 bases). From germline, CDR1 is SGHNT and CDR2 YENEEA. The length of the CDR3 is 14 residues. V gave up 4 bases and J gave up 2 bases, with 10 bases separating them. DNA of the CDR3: TGTGCCAGCAGCTCTCGGGGGACCACAGATACGCAGTATTTT. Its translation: CASSSRGTTDTQYF.

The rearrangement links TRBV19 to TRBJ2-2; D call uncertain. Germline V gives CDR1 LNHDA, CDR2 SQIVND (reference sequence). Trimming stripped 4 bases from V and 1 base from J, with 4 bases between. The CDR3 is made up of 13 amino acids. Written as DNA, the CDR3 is TGTGCCAGTAGTAACAAGAACACCGGGGAGCTGTTTTTT. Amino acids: CASSNKNTGELFF.

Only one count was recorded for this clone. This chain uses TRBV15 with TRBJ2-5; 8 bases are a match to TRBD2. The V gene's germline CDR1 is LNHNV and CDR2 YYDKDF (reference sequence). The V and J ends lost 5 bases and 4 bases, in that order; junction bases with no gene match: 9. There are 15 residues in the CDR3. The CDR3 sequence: CATSGAGLGGETQYF. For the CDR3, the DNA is TGTGCCACCAGCGGAGCGGGACTAGGTGGAGAGACCCAGTACTTC.

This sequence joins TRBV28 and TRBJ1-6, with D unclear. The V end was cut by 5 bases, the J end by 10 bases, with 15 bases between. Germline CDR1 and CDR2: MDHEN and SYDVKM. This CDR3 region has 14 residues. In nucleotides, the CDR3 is TGTGCCAGCAGTCCCCCGAGGGCTTCATCACCCCTCCACTTT. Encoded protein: CASSPPRASSPLHF. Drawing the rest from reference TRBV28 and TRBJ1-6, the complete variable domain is DVKVTQSSRYLVKRTGEKVFLECVQDMDHENMFWYRQDPGLGLRLIYFSYDVKMKEKGDIPEGYSVSREKKERFSLILESASTNQTSMYLCASSPPRASSPLHFGNGTRLTVT.

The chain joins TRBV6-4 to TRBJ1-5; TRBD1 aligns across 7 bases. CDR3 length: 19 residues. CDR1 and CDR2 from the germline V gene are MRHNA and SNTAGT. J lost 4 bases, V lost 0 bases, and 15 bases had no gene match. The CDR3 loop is CASSDSFRGGRRPNQPQHF. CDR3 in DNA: TGTGCCAGCAGTGACTCGTTTCGAGGGGGCCGACGACCTAATCAGCCCCAGCATTTT.

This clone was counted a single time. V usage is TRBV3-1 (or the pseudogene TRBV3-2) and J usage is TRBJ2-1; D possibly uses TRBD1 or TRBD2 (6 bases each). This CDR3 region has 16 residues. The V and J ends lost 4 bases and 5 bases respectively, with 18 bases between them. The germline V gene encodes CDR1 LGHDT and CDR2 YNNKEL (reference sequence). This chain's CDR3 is CASSRNFGGHHNEQFF. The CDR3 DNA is TGTGCCAGCAGCCGAAATTTCGGGGGACACCACAATGAGCAGTTCTTC.

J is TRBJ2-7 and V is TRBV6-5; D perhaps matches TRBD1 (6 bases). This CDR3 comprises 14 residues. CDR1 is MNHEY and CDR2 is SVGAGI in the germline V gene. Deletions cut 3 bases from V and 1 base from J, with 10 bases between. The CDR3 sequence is CASSYSGASYEQYF. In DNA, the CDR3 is TGTGCCAGCAGTTATTCAGGGGCTTCCTACGAGCAGTACTTC.

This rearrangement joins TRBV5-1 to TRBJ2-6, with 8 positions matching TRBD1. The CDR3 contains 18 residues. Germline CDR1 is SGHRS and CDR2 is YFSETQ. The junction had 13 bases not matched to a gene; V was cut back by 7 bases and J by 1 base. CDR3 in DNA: TGCGCCAGCGCGCCACAGACAGGGGTCGCGTCTGGGGCCAACGTCCTGACTTTC. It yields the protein CASAPQTGVASGANVLTF.

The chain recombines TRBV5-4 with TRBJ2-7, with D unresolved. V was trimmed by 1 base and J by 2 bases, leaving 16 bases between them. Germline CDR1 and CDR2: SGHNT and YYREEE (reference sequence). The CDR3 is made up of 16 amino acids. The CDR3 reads CASSLSGLSVAYEQYF. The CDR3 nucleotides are TGTGCCAGCAGCTTGTCGGGTCTCTCGGTGGCCTACGAGCAGTACTTC.

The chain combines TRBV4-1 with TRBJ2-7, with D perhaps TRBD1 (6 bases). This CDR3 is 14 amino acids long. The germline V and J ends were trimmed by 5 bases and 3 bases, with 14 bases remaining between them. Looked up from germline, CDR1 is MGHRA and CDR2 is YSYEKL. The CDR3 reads CASSNPGQGYEQYF. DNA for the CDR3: TGCGCCAGCAGCAACCCGGGACAAGGCTACGAGCAGTACTTC.

The CDR3 loop is CASSDGTENPYGYTF. CDR3 coding DNA: TGTGCCAGCAGCGACGGGACAGAAAACCCCTATGGCTACACCTTC. The chain employs TRBV9 and TRBJ1-2; 7 bases line up with TRBD1. Germline loops: CDR1 SGDLS, CDR2 YYNGEE. The junction had 9 bases not matched to a gene; V was cut back by 3 bases and J by 4 bases. The CDR3 contains 15 residues.

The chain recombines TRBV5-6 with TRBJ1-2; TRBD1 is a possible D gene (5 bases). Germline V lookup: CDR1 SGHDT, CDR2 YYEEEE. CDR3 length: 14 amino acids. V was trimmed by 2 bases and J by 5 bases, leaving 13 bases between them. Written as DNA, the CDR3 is TGTGCCAGCAGCTTCGGGACCGAGGATTATGGCTACACCTTC. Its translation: CASSFGTEDYGYTF.

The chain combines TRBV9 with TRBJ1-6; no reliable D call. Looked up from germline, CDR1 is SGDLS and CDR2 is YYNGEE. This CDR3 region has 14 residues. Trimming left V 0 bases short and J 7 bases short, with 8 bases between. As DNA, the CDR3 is TGTGCCAGCAGCGTAGCTTTGGGAAATTCACCCCTCCACTTT. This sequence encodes CASSVALGNSPLHF.

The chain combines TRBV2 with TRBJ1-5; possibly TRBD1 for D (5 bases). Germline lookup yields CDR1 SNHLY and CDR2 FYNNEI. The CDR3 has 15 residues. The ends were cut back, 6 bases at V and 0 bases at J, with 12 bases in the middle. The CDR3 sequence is CASSVRTNSNQPQHF. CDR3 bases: TGTGCCAGCAGCGTCCGGACAAATAGCAATCAGCCCCAGCATTTT. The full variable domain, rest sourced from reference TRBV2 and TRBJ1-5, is EPEVTQTPSHQVTQMGQEVILRCVPISNHLYFYWYRQILGQKVEFLVSFYNNEISEKSEIFDDQFSVERPDGSNFTLKIRSTKLEDSAMYFCASSVRTNSNQPQHFGDGTRLSIL.

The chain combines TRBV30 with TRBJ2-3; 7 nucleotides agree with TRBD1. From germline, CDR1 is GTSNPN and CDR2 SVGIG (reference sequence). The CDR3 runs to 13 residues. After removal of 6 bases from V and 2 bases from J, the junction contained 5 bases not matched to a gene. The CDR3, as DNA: TGTGCCTGCGGGGACAGACCCACAGATACGCAGTATTTT. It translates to CACGDRPTDTQYF.

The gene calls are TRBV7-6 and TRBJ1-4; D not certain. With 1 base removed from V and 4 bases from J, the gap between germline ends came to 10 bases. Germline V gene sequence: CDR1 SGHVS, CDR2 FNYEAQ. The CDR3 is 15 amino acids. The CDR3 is CASSLGGSLNEKLFF. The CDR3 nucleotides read TGTGCCAGCAGCTTAGGCGGCAGCCTTAATGAAAAACTGTTTTTT.

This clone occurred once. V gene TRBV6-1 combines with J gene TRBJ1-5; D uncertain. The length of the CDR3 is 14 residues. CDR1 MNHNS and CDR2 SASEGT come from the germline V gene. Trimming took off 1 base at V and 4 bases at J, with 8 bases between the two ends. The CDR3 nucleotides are TGTGCCAGCAGTGAAGGTCTGTTTAATCAGCCCCAGCATTTT. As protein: CASSEGLFNQPQHF.

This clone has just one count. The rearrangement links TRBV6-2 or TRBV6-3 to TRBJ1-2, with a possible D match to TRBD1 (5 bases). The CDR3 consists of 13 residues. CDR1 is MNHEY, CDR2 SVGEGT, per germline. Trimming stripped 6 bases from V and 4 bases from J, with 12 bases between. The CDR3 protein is CASSPARVYGYTF. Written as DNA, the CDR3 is TGTGCCAGCAGCCCCGCCAGGGTCTATGGCTACACCTTC.

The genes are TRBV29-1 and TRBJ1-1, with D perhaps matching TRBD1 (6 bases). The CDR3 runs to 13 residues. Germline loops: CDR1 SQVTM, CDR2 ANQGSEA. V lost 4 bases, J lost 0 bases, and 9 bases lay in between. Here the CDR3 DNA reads TGCAGCGTTGGGGGGGCGGTGAACACTGAAGCTTTCTTT. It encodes CSVGGAVNTEAFF.

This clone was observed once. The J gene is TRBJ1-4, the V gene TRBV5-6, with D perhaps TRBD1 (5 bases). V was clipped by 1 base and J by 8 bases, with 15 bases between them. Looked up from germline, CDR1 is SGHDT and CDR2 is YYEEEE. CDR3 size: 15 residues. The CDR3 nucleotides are TGTGCCAGCAGCTTGACCGCCGTGGGGGGGGAAAAACTGTTTTTT. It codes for CASSLTAVGGEKLFF.

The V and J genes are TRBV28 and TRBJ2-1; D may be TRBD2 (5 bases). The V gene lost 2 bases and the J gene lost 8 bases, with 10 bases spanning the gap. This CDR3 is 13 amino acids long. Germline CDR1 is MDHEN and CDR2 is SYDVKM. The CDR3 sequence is CASSLVLGDEQFF. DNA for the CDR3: TGTGCCAGCAGTTTAGTTCTCGGGGATGAGCAGTTCTTC.

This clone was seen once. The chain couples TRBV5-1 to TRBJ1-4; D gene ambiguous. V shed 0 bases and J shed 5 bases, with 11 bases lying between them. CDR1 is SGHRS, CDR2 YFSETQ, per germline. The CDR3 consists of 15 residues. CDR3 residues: CASSLGANANEKLFF. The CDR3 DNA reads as TGCGCCAGCAGCTTGGGGGCGAATGCCAATGAAAAACTGTTTTTT.

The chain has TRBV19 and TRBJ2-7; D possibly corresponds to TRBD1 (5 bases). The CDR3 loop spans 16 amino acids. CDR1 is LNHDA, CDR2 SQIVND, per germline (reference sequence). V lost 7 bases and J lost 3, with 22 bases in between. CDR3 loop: CASKPADQGFYYEQYF. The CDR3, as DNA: TGTGCCAGTAAGCCCGCGGACCAGGGCTTCTACTACGAGCAGTACTTC.